The clone carrying this TCR beta chain has more than one count but fewer than ten. Antigen specificity is unknown. This CDR3 contains 14 residues. The germline V gene has CDR1 SGHTA and CDR2 FQGNSA. V was trimmed by 6 bases and J by 2 bases, leaving 13 bases between them. This sample was included in a study of T-cell memory formation after mild COVID-19. MiXCR, applied by TCRdb to the 5' RACE reads, yields one record per CDR3 protein. The data contain about 180,000 distinct CDR3 sequences, around 18% of them seen just once; the ten biggest clones take up 3% to 4%. Regarding the study as a whole: CD4+ contracting clones were found mainly in CM and EM, and CD8+ ones in EMRA.

This rearrangement joins TRBV7-2 to TRBJ1-2; D might be TRBD1 (6 bases). Sequencing input: PBMCs or a T cell subset sorted from them (not recorded which). This TCR was sampled from a man younger than 30 who had mild COVID-19 (a few samples of this study predate the infection). Cell type and time point are not known. The CDR3 loop is CASSSGTRNYGYTF. The CDR3 DNA reads TGTGCCAGCAGTTCGGGGACACGAAACTATGGCTACACCTTC.